These 21 T cell receptor beta chains share one sample of origin, sequenced in a study of blood T cell repertoires in COVID-19. Only in-frame clones appear in the TCRdb table, and some are missing; sequencing was by immunoSEQ multiplex PCR. The table has some 360,000 clones, roughly nine tenths seen once; the top ten hold 3% to 4.5%. Sample: peripheral blood. The origin of the receptors is an older woman with COVID-19, enrolled during active disease.

CDR3 sequence (DNA): TGTGCCAGCAGCCTCACTAGCGGGGAAAACATTCAGTACTTC. It specifies CASSLTSGENIQYF. The chain employs TRBV6-5 and TRBJ2-4; 10 bases fit TRBD2. CDR1 and CDR2 from the germline V gene are MNHEY and SVGAGI. The V gene end was trimmed by 6 bases and the J gene end by 5 bases; junction bases not matched to a gene: 4. This CDR3 comprises 14 residues.

The rearrangement joins TRBV5-1 to TRBJ1-4; 10 bases align to TRBD1. The V gene's germline CDR1 is SGHRS and CDR2 YFSETQ. CDR3 length: 15 residues. Trimming cost V 4 bases and J 2 bases; bases outside gene matches: 2. The CDR3 coding sequence is TGCGCCAGCAGCGGACAGGGGGGGACTAATGAAAAACTGTTTTTT. This encodes CASSGQGGTNEKLFF.

This sequence joins TRBV7-2 and TRBJ2-5, with TRBD2 as a possible D gene (5 bases). This CDR3 is built from 16 residues. Germline-derived CDR1 and CDR2 are SGHTA and FQGNSA. Trimming stripped 4 bases from V and 5 bases from J, with 20 bases between. DNA of the CDR3: TGTGCCAGCAGCTCGTTACCGGGATCACCGAAGGAGACCCAGTACTTC. It encodes CASSSLPGSPKETQYF.

DNA of the CDR3: TGTGCCAGCAGCCTAAGGACAGGCCCTGGGCAGCCCCAGCATTTT. This codes for CASSLRTGPGQPQHF. The rearrangement links TRBV5-6 to TRBJ1-5, with TRBD1 matching over 7 bases. Unmatched junction bases numbered 11, after V lost 4 bases and J lost 7 bases. Germline assignment: CDR1 SGHDT and CDR2 YYEEEE. The CDR3 is 15 residues long.

The chain joins TRBV28 to TRBJ2-7; 9 positions agree with TRBD1. The CDR3 loop spans 14 amino acids. The V gene end was trimmed by 2 bases and the J gene end by 3 bases; junction bases not matched to a gene: 2. Germline CDR1 MDHEN, CDR2 SYDVKM. DNA of the CDR3: TGTGCCAGCAGTTTAGGGACAGGGCTCTACGAGCAGTACTTC. Protein sequence: CASSLGTGLYEQYF.

The J gene is TRBJ1-1, the V gene TRBV5-5; possibly TRBD1 for D (6 bases). Per the germline V gene, CDR1 is SGHKS and CDR2 is YYEKEE (reference sequence). The CDR3 contains 14 residues. The V end lost 4 bases, the J end lost 1 base, and 11 bases lay between the germline ends. CDR3 nucleotide sequence: TGTGCCAGCAGCGAACAGGGTGCGAACACTGAAGCTTTCTTT. This codes for CASSEQGANTEAFF.

The chain has TRBV7-3 and TRBJ2-1; no reliable D call. There are 15 residues in the CDR3. V was pared by 5 bases and J by 6 bases, with 17 bases between. Germline CDR1 SGHTA, CDR2 FQGTGA. The CDR3 region has the DNA TGTGCCAGCAGCACGATCCCAGCGCTTCCCAATGAGCAGTTCTTC. It is translated as CASSTIPALPNEQFF.

DNA for the CDR3: TGTGCCAGCGTTTATACAGCCCTTTATGGCTACACCTTC. Translating gives CASVYTALYGYTF. The chain links TRBV6-5 to TRBJ1-2; D is unresolved. Germline V gene sequence: CDR1 MNHEY, CDR2 SVGAGI. There are 13 residues in the CDR3. Trimming removed 8 bases at V and 5 bases at J, with 15 bases between.

The rearrangement uses TRBV5-4 and TRBJ2-1; D possibly corresponds to TRBD1 (6 bases). The CDR3 totals 11 residues. The V gene lost 5 bases and the J gene lost 12 bases, with 12 bases spanning the gap. Germline V gene data show CDR1 as SGHNT and CDR2 as YYREEE (reference sequence). The DNA of the CDR3 is TGTGCCAGCAGTTGGGGACAACGGCAGTTCTTC. This translates into CASSWGQRQFF.

The chain has TRBV21-1 and TRBJ1-5. TRBV21-1 is labeled a pseudogene. The CDR3 totals 15 residues. The CDR3: CASISSGGEDQPQHF. The CDR3 DNA is TGTGCCAGCATCTCGTCGGGGGGCGAAGATCAGCCCCAGCATTTT.

This sequence joins TRBV5-1 and TRBJ1-1, with D perhaps TRBD1 (6 bases). Germline CDR1 and CDR2: SGHRS and YFSETQ. The V end was cut by 0 bases, the J end by 5 bases, with 8 bases between. This CDR3 comprises 13 residues. The CDR3 reads CASSLATGTEAFF. In DNA form, the CDR3 reads TGCGCCAGCAGCTTGGCCACAGGGACTGAAGCTTTCTTT. The entire variable domain, with the rest obtained from reference TRBV5-1 and TRBJ1-1, is as follows: KAGVTQTPRYLIKTRGQQVTLSCSPISGHRSVSWYQQTPGQGLQFLFEYFSETQRNKGNFPGRFSGRQFSNSRSEMNVSTLELGDSALYLCASSLATGTEAFFGQGTRLTVV.

The gene calls are TRBV5-1 and TRBJ1-4, with 10 nucleotides matching TRBD1. The CDR3 extends over 17 amino acids. Germline CDR1 is SGHRS and CDR2 is YFSETQ. The junction had 6 bases not matched to a gene; V was cut back by 2 bases and J by 2 bases. The CDR3 DNA reads as TGCGCCAGCAGCTTTCAACCGGGACAGGGGACTAATGAAAAACTGTTTTTT. It encodes CASSFQPGQGTNEKLFF.

This clone was picked up one time. The CDR3 DNA sequence: TGTGCCAGTACTGGACTAGCGTACGGAGATACGCAGTATTTT. Residues: CASTGLAYGDTQYF. The chain employs TRBV19 and TRBJ2-3, with 9 bases matching TRBD2. Trimming took 7 bases from V and 5 from J; bases not matched to a gene: 7. The germline CDR1 and CDR2 sequences are LNHDA and SQIVND (reference sequence). CDR3 length: 14 residues.

The sample holds one count of this clone. The CDR3 nucleotides read TGCGCCAGCAGCCAACCCGGCGGGCCTAATGAAAAACTGTTTTTT. It specifies CASSQPGGPNEKLFF. The chain is built from TRBV4-1 and TRBJ1-4; D is unresolved. Trimming removed 2 bases at V and 3 bases at J, with 10 bases between. The length of the CDR3 is 15 residues. Germline V CDR1 and CDR2: MGHRA, YSYEKL.

This chain uses TRBV28 with TRBJ1-1; TRBD1 agrees at 9 bases. This CDR3 spans 15 amino acids. Trimming took 8 bases from V and 3 from J; bases not matched to a gene: 10. In germline, CDR1 is MDHEN, CDR2 SYDVKM. In DNA form, the CDR3 reads TGTGCCAGCGGGGGGACAGGGCAGCCTTACACTGAAGCTTTCTTT. Its translation is CASGGTGQPYTEAFF.

The genes are TRBV5-1 and TRBJ1-1, with TRBD1 identical over 7 bases. CDR3 length: 13 amino acids. Per germline, CDR1 SGHRS and CDR2 YFSETQ. The junction had 2 bases not matched to a gene; V was cut back by 5 bases and J by 1 base. The CDR3 sequence: CASRQGGNTEAFF. The CDR3 coding sequence is TGCGCCAGCAGGCAGGGGGGGAACACTGAAGCTTTCTTT.

The chain is built from TRBV4-1 and TRBJ2-3; 7 bases are shared with TRBD1. After removal of 1 base from V and 2 bases from J, the junction contained 12 bases not matched to a gene. Germline lookup yields CDR1 MGHRA and CDR2 YSYEKL. This CDR3 is built from 18 residues. The CDR3 is CASSQARPWTGVTDTQYF. CDR3 DNA: TGCGCCAGCAGCCAAGCCCGCCCTTGGACAGGCGTCACAGATACGCAGTATTTT.

The rearrangement joins TRBV5-1 to TRBJ1-2, with D unresolved. CDR1 is SGHRS, CDR2 YFSETQ, per germline. The length of the CDR3 is 13 residues. Trimming removed 0 bases at V and 4 bases at J, with 7 bases between. CDR3 in DNA: TGCGCCAGCAGCTTGGACAGCCGCTATGGCTACACCTTC. Translated: CASSLDSRYGYTF.

This clone turned up a few times. The V call is TRBV5-1, the J call TRBJ2-3; 11 bases match TRBD1. Germline CDR1 SGHRS, CDR2 YFSETQ. J was trimmed by 3 bases and V by 1 base; bases with no gene match: 4. This CDR3 spans 16 amino acids. The CDR3, as DNA: TGCGCCAGCAGCTTGATGGGGACAGGGGGTACAGATACGCAGTATTTT. Translating it yields CASSLMGTGGTDTQYF.

This chain connects TRBV5-1 to TRBJ2-3; TRBD2 matches 8 bases. J was trimmed by 1 base and V by 0 bases; bases with no gene match: 4. Germline-derived CDR1 and CDR2 are SGHRS and YFSETQ. The CDR3 length is 16 residues. The DNA for the CDR3 is TGCGCCAGCAGCTTGGCCGCGACTAGCGGCACAGATACGCAGTATTTT. Translated, it gives CASSLAATSGTDTQYF.

This clone showed up just once. The genes are TRBV25-1 and TRBJ2-6; D remains unclear. There are 14 residues in the CDR3. V was shortened by 5 bases and J by 0 bases, with 5 bases between the two germline ends. Germline assignment: CDR1 MGHDK and CDR2 SYGVNS. This CDR3 reads CASSHSSGANVLTF. The DNA of the CDR3 is TGTGCCAGCAGTCACAGCTCTGGGGCCAACGTCCTGACTTTC.